This T cell receptor beta chain was recorded in a study of cytomegalovirus exposure and HLA in healthy donors. Amplification used 60 Vbeta primers and 13 Jbeta primers. Profiling relied on immunoSEQ multiplex PCR, and the TCRdb table lists in-frame clones only, not all of them. The sample shows more than 85,000 clones, 60% to 70% of them seen only once. The germline V gene has CDR1 SQVTM and CDR2 ANQGSEA. CDR3 length: 13 amino acids. J was trimmed by 3 bases and V by 7 bases; bases with no gene match: 6. The specimen sequenced was PBMCs. This chain links TRBV29-1 with TRBJ2-3; 8 bases match TRBD2. The sequence derives from a woman between 25 and 40 years old in good health and CMV-seronegative. The CDR3 region has the DNA TGCAGCGGGACTAGCCCTGTTACAGATACGCAGTATTTT. Translated: CSGTSPVTDTQYF.